This TCR beta chain derives from a study of shared clonotypes between healthy human individuals. Comments on this clone: As yet, its antigen is unknown.

Whole-study results and caveats: Some naive CD4 clonotypes, around 4.9%, turned up in common across a few donors. Larger estimated richness was generally recorded for naive subsets relative to memory subsets.

With 5 bases removed from V and 0 bases from J, the gap between germline ends came to 16 bases. Germline CDR1 and CDR2: SGHAT and FQNNGV. This CDR3 region has 16 residues. CD45RO-negative, CCR7-positively selected cells formed the naive CD8 fraction, excluding terminally differentiated effector memory CD45RA+ cells. Researchers ran the assay at a deep level. As handled by the study authors: From ImmunoSEQ came sequences covering only the junction and carrying no quality scores, so filtering differed. Libraries were prepared by immunoSEQ multiplex PCR; TCRdb keeps only in-frame clonotypes and omits some of them. V, J and clone size derive from that table, while D and trimming were established from the DNA sequence. The repertoire includes roughly 850,000 clones, around 96% of them detected once, and less than 0.25% sits in the top ten.

The rearrangement uses TRBV11-2 and TRBJ1-1; no clear D gene. The source is a man aged 30 to 45 in good health. Sequenced sample: naive CD8+ T cells sorted from blood. CDR3 residues: CASSPEEGRMNTEAFF. The DNA of the CDR3 is TGTGCCAGCAGCCCTGAGGAAGGGCGCATGAACACTGAAGCTTTCTTT.